A single sample gave rise to the 29 T cell receptor beta chains below, sequenced in a study of CD8 T cells in Susac syndrome. Random hexamers served to reverse transcribe roughly 0.45 to 1 ug RNA. TCRdb re-derived calls from the immunoSEQ multiplex PCR reads in MiXCR, one entry per CDR3 protein. The sample lists about 100,000 distinct CDR3 sequences; just under 95% were seen once. Sequenced input: CD8+ T cells from PBMCs. The receptors shown here come from a human donor in good health.

The rearrangement links TRBV9 to TRBJ2-6, with 7 nucleotides matching TRBD1. V shed 5 bases, J shed 4 bases, and the junction held 9 bases outside the gene matches. This CDR3 has 16 residues. Looked up from germline, CDR1 is SGDLS and CDR2 is YYNGEE. In DNA, the CDR3 is TGTGCCAGCAGTGGAGACAGGGTGGCGGGGGCCAACGTCCTGACTTTC. Translated: CASSGDRVAGANVLTF.

The rearrangement joins TRBV7-2 to TRBJ2-3; D assignment may be TRBD1 or TRBD2 (5 bases each). This CDR3 contains 16 residues. V was shortened by 3 bases and J by 0 bases, with 13 bases between the two germline ends. Germline assignment: CDR1 SGHTA and CDR2 FQGNSA. DNA of the CDR3: TGTGCCAGCAGCTTCTTCGGGACGACTAGCACAGATACGCAGTATTTT. Residues: CASSFFGTTSTDTQYF.

This clonotype appeared once. In nucleotides, the CDR3 is TGCGCCAGCAGCTTGGGGACTAGCGGCAGCCTCGAGCAGTACTTC. Its protein is CASSLGTSGSLEQYF. V is TRBV5-1 and J is TRBJ2-7; 10 bases are a match to TRBD2. Trimming at V came to 0 bases and at J to 6 bases, leaving 6 bases not matched to a gene. Per the germline V gene, CDR1 is SGHRS and CDR2 is YFSETQ. The CDR3 is 15 residues long.

The J gene is TRBJ2-5, the V gene TRBV3-1; the D is unclear. With 0 bases removed from V and 5 bases from J, the gap between germline ends came to 7 bases. Germline V lookup: CDR1 LGHDT, CDR2 YNNKEL (reference sequence). This CDR3 comprises 13 residues. CDR3 DNA sequence: TGTGCCAGCAGCCAAGACATGGAGGAGACCCAGTACTTC. Translating it yields CASSQDMEETQYF.

V is TRBV12-3 or TRBV12-4 and J is TRBJ1-5; no firm D call. Trimming removed 1 base at V and 4 bases at J, with 5 bases between. The CDR3 totals 13 residues. The CDR3 spells CASSLGVNQPQHF. CDR3 nucleotide sequence: TGTGCCAGCAGTTTAGGAGTAAATCAGCCCCAGCATTTT.

This chain connects TRBV29-1 to TRBJ1-4; D is unresolved. There are 11 residues in the CDR3. CDR1 SQVTM and CDR2 ANQGSEA come from the germline V gene. Trimming took off 1 base at V and 5 bases at J, with 2 bases between the two ends. CDR3 residues: CSVEGNEKLFF. CDR3 DNA: TGCAGCGTTGAAGGGAATGAAAAACTGTTTTTT.

This clonotype appeared a few times. The rearrangement uses TRBV29-1 and TRBJ2-2; tentative D call: TRBD2 (5 bases). The CDR3 is 13 amino acids. V was cut by 4 bases and J by 6 bases, with 12 bases left in between. CDR1 SQVTM and CDR2 ANQGSEA come from the germline V gene. CDR3 region: CSVALATSGELFF. DNA for the CDR3: TGCAGCGTTGCCCTAGCCACATCCGGGGAGCTGTTTTTT.

The chain combines TRBV13 with TRBJ2-3; D possibly corresponds to TRBD2 (7 bases). CDR3 size: 15 residues. The V and J ends lost 5 bases and 2 bases respectively, with 14 bases between them. Germline CDR1 is PRHDT and CDR2 is FYEKMQ (reference sequence). CDR3 residues: CASSTRGADTDTQYF. Here the CDR3 DNA reads TGTGCCAGCAGCACCCGGGGGGCGGACACAGATACGCAGTATTTT.

The chain links TRBV29-1 to TRBJ2-3, with TRBD2 matching over 12 bases. J gave up 5 bases and V 3 bases, and 9 bases lay outside the gene matches. The CDR3 covers 16 residues. Germline V gene lookup returns CDR1 SQVTM and CDR2 ANQGSEA. The CDR3 is CSVDGLAGGHVDTQYF. CDR3 coding DNA: TGCAGCGTTGATGGTCTAGCGGGGGGGCATGTAGATACGCAGTATTTT.

This chain connects TRBV14 to TRBJ2-1; no definite D call. CDR3 length: 12 amino acids. Germline CDR1 reads SGHDN; CDR2 reads FVKESK. V lost 3 bases and J 6 bases, leaving 6 bases between the germline ends. The CDR3, as DNA: TGTGCCAGCAGCCACGGGCTCAATGAGCAGTTCTTC. Protein sequence: CASSHGLNEQFF.

The chain recombines TRBV7-2 with TRBJ1-2; 10 positions match TRBD1. V lost 5 bases, J lost 4 bases, and 7 bases stayed unmatched. This CDR3 has 15 amino acids. CDR1 is SGHTA and CDR2 is FQGNSA in the germline V gene. In DNA form, the CDR3 reads TGTGCCAGCAGCCCCTCCGGGACAGGGGTCTATGGCTACACCTTC. This encodes CASSPSGTGVYGYTF.

V usage is TRBV18 and J usage is TRBJ2-5, with TRBD2 matching over 7 bases. Trimming at V came to 0 bases and at J to 5 bases, leaving 9 bases not matched to a gene. Looked up from germline, CDR1 is KGHSH and CDR2 is LQKENI. The length of the CDR3 is 16 residues. The CDR3 region is CASSPPKAGRVETQYF. In DNA, the CDR3 is TGTGCCAGCTCACCACCGAAAGCGGGGAGAGTCGAGACCCAGTACTTC.

Only a few counts were recorded for this clonotype. CDR3 sequence: CASSVGGTGTEAFF. The CDR3 region has the DNA TGTGCCAGCAGCGTAGGAGGGACAGGCACTGAAGCTTTCTTT. The chain is built from TRBV9 and TRBJ1-1; 8 bases are shared with TRBD1. CDR1 and CDR2 from the germline V gene are SGDLS and YYNGEE. This CDR3 has 14 amino acids. Trimming took 0 bases from V and 4 from J; bases not matched to a gene: 2.

The rearrangement joins TRBV20-1 to TRBJ2-7; 8 bases are shared with TRBD2. The CDR3 consists of 14 residues. The V gene end was trimmed by 0 bases and the J gene end by 2 bases; junction bases not matched to a gene: 3. CDR1 is DFQATT, CDR2 SNEGSKA, per germline (reference sequence). The CDR3 bases are TGCAGTGCTAGAGAGCTTAGCGGGGCCTACGAGCAGTACTTC. As protein: CSARELSGAYEQYF.

V is TRBV25-1 and J is TRBJ2-1; D is unresolved. CDR1 and CDR2 from the germline V gene are MGHDK and SYGVNS. The CDR3 runs to 14 residues. The V gene lost 5 bases and the J gene lost 3 bases, with 11 bases spanning the gap. Here the CDR3 reads CASSKISFYNEQFF. The CDR3 DNA follows: TGTGCCAGCAGTAAGATTAGCTTCTACAATGAGCAGTTCTTC.

The V call is TRBV29-1, the J call TRBJ2-7; D call uncertain. Germline V gives CDR1 SQVTM, CDR2 ANQGSEA. This CDR3 is 16 amino acids long. V was clipped by 1 base and J by 4 bases, with 20 bases between them. In DNA form, the CDR3 reads TGCAGCGTTGAAGTACGAGGACGGACGCTTCGGTACGAGCAGTACTTC. It encodes CSVEVRGRTLRYEQYF.

The chain links TRBV3-1 to TRBJ2-5; D is undetermined. With 1 base removed from V and 5 bases from J, the gap between germline ends came to 8 bases. The CDR3 spans 13 residues. Germline V gene sequence: CDR1 LGHDT, CDR2 YNNKEL (reference sequence). CDR3 loop: CASSQGIEETQYF. The DNA of the CDR3 is TGTGCCAGCAGCCAAGGTATCGAGGAGACCCAGTACTTC.

The genes are TRBV2 and TRBJ1-4, with TRBD1 as a possible D gene (6 bases). The germline CDR1 and CDR2 sequences are SNHLY and FYNNEI. The CDR3 has 15 amino acids. V was pared by 0 bases and J by 8 bases, with 13 bases between. The CDR3: CASSEALQGWEKLFF. CDR3 DNA: TGTGCCAGCAGTGAAGCGCTACAGGGTTGGGAAAAACTGTTTTTT.

This clonotype was seen only a few times. The rearrangement links TRBV15 to TRBJ2-1; either TRBD1 or TRBD2 may fit D (7 bases each). The CDR3 has 15 residues. Deletions cut 4 bases from V and 4 bases from J, with 14 bases between. Germline values: CDR1 LNHNV, CDR2 YYDKDF (reference sequence). This chain's CDR3 is CATSKRDSIYNEQFF. CDR3 in DNA: TGTGCCACCAGCAAGCGGGACAGTATTTACAATGAGCAGTTCTTC.

The chain employs TRBV6-6 and TRBJ2-2; weak D call: TRBD1 (6 bases). This CDR3 has 16 amino acids. Germline V gene sequence: CDR1 MNHNY, CDR2 SVGAGI (reference sequence). Trimming shortened V by 2 bases and J by 1 base, and 11 bases separated the two germline ends. The CDR3 spells CASSYNRVRNTGELFF. Here the CDR3 DNA reads TGTGCCAGCAGTTACAACAGGGTGAGGAACACCGGGGAGCTGTTTTTT.

The chain is built from TRBV12-3 or TRBV12-4 and TRBJ2-5, with TRBD1 matching over 9 bases. The CDR3 loop spans 13 amino acids. The trim removed 6 bases at V and 5 bases at J, leaving 4 bases unmatched. The CDR3 here is CASRGQGRETQYF. The CDR3 nucleotides are TGTGCCAGCAGGGGACAGGGACGGGAGACCCAGTACTTC.

The chain carries TRBV3-1 and TRBJ1-5, with D uncertain. This CDR3 has 12 amino acids. Germline CDR1 LGHDT, CDR2 YNNKEL (reference sequence). V gave up 4 bases and J gave up 3 bases, with 4 bases separating them. The chain's CDR3 is CASSPNNQPQHF. In DNA form, the CDR3 reads TGTGCCAGCAGCCCTAACAATCAGCCCCAGCATTTT.

The rearrangement links TRBV11-2 to TRBJ2-1; D might be TRBD2 (5 bases). The CDR3 totals 12 residues. In germline, CDR1 is SGHAT, CDR2 FQNNGV. Trimming stripped 10 bases from V and 10 bases from J, with 17 bases between. The CDR3 sequence is CATSGSGSEQFF. Written as DNA, the CDR3 is TGTGCCACCTCCGGATCGGGAAGCGAGCAGTTCTTC.

This clonotype was seen a single time. This chain links TRBV11-2 with TRBJ2-6, with D possibly TRBD1 on 6 matching bases. V shed 4 bases and J shed 0 bases, with 25 bases lying between them. Germline-derived CDR1 and CDR2 are SGHAT and FQNNGV. The CDR3 has 21 residues. The CDR3 DNA reads as TGTGCCAGCAGCTCTTTATTGACGAGGGACATTACGAGCTCTGGGGCCAACGTCCTGACTTTC. Translated, it gives CASSSLLTRDITSSGANVLTF.

The genes are TRBV28 and TRBJ2-7; no firm D call. The germline CDR1 and CDR2 sequences are MDHEN and SYDVKM. The CDR3 contains 15 residues. Between the trimmed V and J ends, which lost 3 bases and 0 bases, there was a span of 12 bases. CDR3 nucleotides: TGTGCCAGCAGTTTCCAGGTCCTCAGCTCCTACGAGCAGTACTTC. Amino acid sequence: CASSFQVLSSYEQYF.

The V and J genes are TRBV4-1 and TRBJ2-7; D assignment may be TRBD1 or TRBD2 (6 bases each). Germline-derived CDR1 and CDR2 are MGHRA and YSYEKL. V lost 5 bases to trimming and J lost 5 bases, with 13 bases between them. The CDR3 is made up of 13 amino acids. The DNA for the CDR3 is TGCGCCAGCAGCTCACAGAGGGGGGACGAGCAGTACTTC. It is translated as CASSSQRGDEQYF.

The chain employs TRBV7-6 and TRBJ1-2; perhaps TRBD1 as D (5 bases). The germline V gene has CDR1 SGHVS and CDR2 FNYEAQ. The ends were cut back, 1 base at V and 2 bases at J, with 11 bases in the middle. The CDR3 length is 15 residues. The CDR3 DNA sequence: TGTGCCAGCAGCTTAGGCCTCCAGGGAAACTATGGCTACACCTTC. Residues: CASSLGLQGNYGYTF.

The gene calls are TRBV4-1 and TRBJ2-7; perhaps TRBD1 as D (6 bases). Germline CDR1 is MGHRA and CDR2 is YSYEKL. With 0 bases removed from V and 4 bases from J, the gap between germline ends came to 13 bases. The CDR3 is 15 amino acids. The CDR3 here is CASSQEGDILYEQYF. The CDR3 coding sequence is TGCGCCAGCAGCCAAGAGGGGGACATTTTATACGAGCAGTACTTC.

This chain joins TRBV7-6 and TRBJ2-3; 8 bases are a match to TRBD2. Germline loops: CDR1 SGHVS, CDR2 FNYEAQ. Trimming took 5 bases from V and 0 from J; bases not matched to a gene: 4. This CDR3 has 15 residues. CDR3 amino acids: CASSRSGGSTDTQYF. In DNA, the CDR3 is TGTGCCAGCAGCCGAAGCGGGGGCAGCACAGATACGCAGTATTTT.